Following are 24 T cell receptor beta chains from one sample sequenced in a study of T cell repertoires in cytomegalovirus infection. TCRdb reanalysed the reads using MiXCR and keeps one entry per CDR3 protein. The repertoire holds hundreds of thousands of distinct CDR3 sequences, with about a tenth as singletons. Sequences were obtained from PBMCs. These receptors came from a human donor in good health (CMV status not recorded). Some clones in this sample may be carry-over from other donors' samples.

The table lists this clonotype with many counts. The V and J genes are TRBV14 and TRBJ2-7, with 8 bases aligning to TRBD1. V was pared by 4 bases and J by 5 bases, with 13 bases of the junction left unmatched. Germline V gene sequence: CDR1 SGHDN, CDR2 FVKESK. The CDR3 sequence is 16 residues long. The CDR3 nucleotides read TGTGCCAGCAGCCTCCCGGACAGGGCAAGAGTTCACGAGCAGTACGTC. Translated, it gives CASSLPDRARVHEQYV.

This clonotype was seen many times. The chain combines TRBV7-9 with TRBJ1-1; D perhaps matches TRBD1 (5 bases). There are 13 residues in the CDR3. Per germline, CDR1 SEHNR and CDR2 FQNEAQ (reference sequence). Trimming took 3 bases from V and 1 from J, leaving 6 bases between them. CDR3: CASSFQGNTEAFF. The CDR3 nucleotides are TGTGCCAGCAGCTTTCAGGGGAACACTGAAGCTTTCTTT.

This clonotype was found a few times. This chain connects TRBV2 to TRBJ2-3; D is undetermined. Deletions cut 7 bases from V and 0 bases from J, with 8 bases between. CDR3 size: 13 residues. CDR1 is SNHLY and CDR2 is FYNNEI in the germline V gene. CDR3 nucleotides: TGTGCCAGCACCAGAAGGAGCACAGATACGCAGTATTTT. Translation gives CASTRRSTDTQYF.

This chain joins TRBV3-1 and TRBJ2-1; D unclear. With 4 bases removed from V and 0 bases from J, the gap between germline ends came to 7 bases. Germline CDR1 LGHDT, CDR2 YNNKEL (reference sequence). The CDR3 length is 14 residues. Written as DNA, the CDR3 is TGTGCCAGCAGCCTGACGAGCTCCTACAATGAGCAGTTCTTC. As protein: CASSLTSSYNEQFF.

This clonotype was seen a handful of times. The chain is built from TRBV20-1 and TRBJ2-5, with D uncertain. The length of the CDR3 is 14 residues. The germline V gene has CDR1 DFQATT and CDR2 SNEGSKA (reference sequence). V lost 3 bases and J lost 5, with 16 bases in between. CDR3: CSASLSVGRETQYF. CDR3 DNA sequence: TGCAGTGCTAGTCTATCCGTAGGGCGGGAGACCCAGTACTTC.

This clonotype was seen many times. The J gene is TRBJ1-1, the V gene TRBV7-6; 8 bases agree with TRBD1. The CDR3 spans 16 residues. After removal of 4 bases from V and 6 bases from J, the junction contained 13 bases not matched to a gene. Germline CDR1 SGHVS, CDR2 FNYEAQ. The CDR3 here is CASSSLGWDRKAEAFF. CDR3 sequence (DNA): TGTGCCAGCAGCTCCCTGGGTTGGGACAGGAAGGCTGAAGCTTTCTTT.

This clonotype was found many times. The chain links TRBV7-2 to TRBJ1-2, with a tentative D call TRBD1 (5 bases). CDR1 and CDR2 (germline): SGHTA, FQGNSA. The V and J ends lost 1 base and 2 bases respectively, with 8 bases between them. The CDR3 extends over 14 amino acids. The CDR3 DNA reads as TGTGCCAGCAGCTTAGTACAGGTCAACTATGGCTACACCTTC. Amino acids: CASSLVQVNYGYTF.

This clonotype has ten or more counts. This sequence joins TRBV6-1 and TRBJ2-1, with D tentatively TRBD1 (6 bases). The germline CDR1 and CDR2 sequences are MNHNS and SASEGT. Trimming stripped 6 bases from V and 6 bases from J, with 12 bases between. The length of the CDR3 is 13 residues. The CDR3 DNA reads as TGTGCCAGCAGATATGGACAGATCAATGAGCAGTTCTTC. Amino acids: CASRYGQINEQFF.

This chain uses TRBV5-1 with TRBJ2-1; no reliable D call. In germline, CDR1 is SGHRS, CDR2 YFSETQ. The V and J ends lost 1 base and 0 bases respectively, with 8 bases between them. CDR3 size: 15 residues. The CDR3: CASSLIVSSYNEQFF. DNA of the CDR3: TGCGCCAGCAGCTTGATAGTCAGCTCCTACAATGAGCAGTTCTTC.

This clonotype was seen many times. The gene calls are TRBV7-9 and TRBJ1-4; D is ambiguous. V dropped 4 bases and J dropped 8 bases, with 17 bases sitting between them. The CDR3 extends over 15 amino acids. The germline V gene has CDR1 SEHNR and CDR2 FQNEAQ (reference sequence). In nucleotides, the CDR3 is TGTGCCAGCAGCTACGGCCCCCTGGAGGGAGAAAAACTGTTTTTT. This translates into CASSYGPLEGEKLFF.

The chain combines TRBV14 with TRBJ2-3; the match to TRBD2 covers 12 bases. Per the germline V gene, CDR1 is SGHDN and CDR2 is FVKESK. The CDR3 is made up of 17 amino acids. V lost 3 bases and J lost 5; bases outside the gene matches: 9. The CDR3 DNA is TGTGCCAGCAGCCACTCCCGCGGACTAGCGGGGAGAGATACGCAGTATTTT. Translating it yields CASSHSRGLAGRDTQYF.

This chain connects TRBV11-2 to TRBJ2-1, with D tentatively TRBD1 (5 bases). The CDR3 has 14 residues. The germline V and J ends were trimmed by 1 base and 10 bases, with 14 bases remaining between them. The germline CDR1 and CDR2 sequences are SGHAT and FQNNGV. The CDR3 spells CASSLGQLKAEQFF. CDR3 in DNA: TGTGCCAGCAGCTTAGGACAGCTTAAAGCCGAGCAGTTCTTC.

This clonotype was found many times. This chain uses TRBV9 with TRBJ1-1, with D unclear. CDR1 is SGDLS and CDR2 is YYNGEE in the germline V gene. The CDR3 covers 15 residues. V dropped 0 bases and J dropped 3 bases, with 12 bases sitting between them. The CDR3 reads CASSVAVRMDTEAFF. DNA for the CDR3: TGTGCCAGCAGCGTAGCGGTCAGGATGGACACTGAAGCTTTCTTT.

V gene TRBV5-1 combines with J gene TRBJ2-4; possibly TRBD2 for D (6 bases). The CDR3 sequence is 14 residues long. The V gene's germline CDR1 is SGHRS and CDR2 YFSETQ. The V and J ends lost 1 base and 8 bases respectively, with 13 bases between them. The CDR3 DNA reads TGCGCCAGCAGCTTGAGCCAGGCGGGACACATTCAGTACTTC. Translated, it gives CASSLSQAGHIQYF.

This clonotype has at least ten counts. The rearrangement links TRBV28 to TRBJ1-6; unclear D gene. V lost 8 bases to trimming and J lost 8 bases, with 10 bases between them. This CDR3 is 12 amino acids long. Germline-derived CDR1 and CDR2 are MDHEN and SYDVKM. The CDR3 sequence is CASLESDSPLHF. CDR3 DNA sequence: TGTGCCAGCCTAGAGAGTGATTCACCCCTCCACTTT.

The table lists this clonotype with many counts. The gene calls are TRBV7-2 and TRBJ1-2; D might be TRBD1 (5 bases). V was clipped by 3 bases and J by 5 bases, with 10 bases between them. Germline values: CDR1 SGHTA, CDR2 FQGNSA. This CDR3 is built from 13 residues. CDR3 nucleotides: TGTGCCAGCAGCTTCGGGGCCGGGTATGGCTACACCTTC. Protein: CASSFGAGYGYTF.

This clonotype turned up a few times. This chain connects TRBV7-9 to TRBJ1-1; the D is unclear. With 5 bases removed from V and 0 bases from J, the gap between germline ends came to 13 bases. The length of the CDR3 is 15 residues. Germline CDR1 and CDR2: SEHNR and FQNEAQ (reference sequence). CDR3 sequence reads: CASSPPAGMNTEAFF. The DNA of the CDR3 is TGTGCCAGCAGCCCCCCCGCGGGGATGAACACTGAAGCTTTCTTT. The variable domain in full, with the rest retrieved from reference TRBV7-9 and TRBJ1-1, is DTGVSQNPRHKITKRGQNVTFRCDPISEHNRLYWYRQTLGQGPEFLTYFQNEAQLEKSRLLSDRFSAERPKGSFSTLEIQRTEQGDSAMYLCASSPPAGMNTEAFFGQGTRLTVV.

This clonotype has a count of ten or more. V and J are TRBV6-5 and TRBJ2-3, with 10 bases matching TRBD1. The germline V gene has CDR1 MNHEY and CDR2 SVGAGI. Trimming removed 0 bases from V and 5 bases from J; junction bases left unmatched: 8. The length of the CDR3 is 17 residues. The CDR3 DNA reads as TGTGCCAGCAGTTACTCACGAGACAGGGGGCATCAAGATACGCAGTATTTT. Protein sequence: CASSYSRDRGHQDTQYF.

At least ten counts were recorded for this clonotype. The chain carries TRBV7-8 and TRBJ1-2; 7 bases line up with TRBD1. The germline CDR1 and CDR2 sequences are SGHVS and FQNEAQ. The junction had 8 bases not matched to a gene; V was cut back by 4 bases and J by 6 bases. The CDR3 totals 14 residues. The DNA of the CDR3 is TGTGCCAGCAGCTCAACAGGGGCGGTAAATGGCTACACCTTC. Its protein product is CASSSTGAVNGYTF.

This clonotype showed up many times. The chain employs TRBV28 and TRBJ1-1; possibly TRBD1 for D (5 bases). The CDR3 covers 16 residues. V was trimmed by 2 bases and J by 2 bases, leaving 15 bases between them. The V gene's germline CDR1 is MDHEN and CDR2 SYDVKM. CDR3 protein: CASSLDIGGANTEAFF. CDR3 in DNA: TGTGCCAGCAGTTTAGATATCGGGGGAGCCAACACTGAAGCTTTCTTT.

This clonotype was recorded at least ten times. The V and J genes are TRBV7-2 and TRBJ2-3, with TRBD2 identical over 13 bases. The germline V gene encodes CDR1 SGHTA and CDR2 FQGNSA. The CDR3 contains 16 residues. J was trimmed by 3 bases and V by 5 bases; bases with no gene match: 5. The CDR3 DNA reads as TGTGCCAGCAGCCCGGGACTAGCGGGGAAGACAGATACGCAGTATTTT. Translation gives CASSPGLAGKTDTQYF.

Ten or more counts support this clonotype. The rearrangement links TRBV12-3 or TRBV12-4 to TRBJ2-4; 7 nucleotides match TRBD1. Unmatched junction bases numbered 8, after V lost 6 bases and J lost 0 bases. This CDR3 is 16 amino acids long. CDR3 in amino acids: CASSLTGALAKNIQYF. CDR3 DNA: TGTGCCAGCAGCCTTACAGGGGCACTAGCCAAAAACATTCAGTACTTC.

This clonotype appeared many times. The chain employs TRBV28 and TRBJ1-2, with D unresolved. Germline lookup yields CDR1 MDHEN and CDR2 SYDVKM. This CDR3 has 11 amino acids. V lost 1 base and J lost 7, with 4 bases in between. DNA for the CDR3: TGTGCCAGCAGTTTATTGTCTGGCTACACCTTC. Translating gives CASSLLSGYTF.

This clonotype was counted at least ten times. V is TRBV7-9 and J is TRBJ2-2; TRBD1 or TRBD2 may be the D gene (5 bases each). Germline CDR1 and CDR2: SEHNR and FQNEAQ (reference sequence). V lost 4 bases, J lost 5 bases, and 14 bases lay in between. This CDR3 spans 15 amino acids. The chain's CDR3 is CASSSRDGGTGELFF. The CDR3 DNA reads TGTGCCAGCAGCTCCCGGGACGGTGGTACCGGGGAGCTGTTTTTT.